Listed here are 3 T cell receptor beta chains from one sample, sequenced in a study of shared clonotypes between healthy human individuals. Only in-frame clones appear in the TCRdb table, and some are missing; sequencing was by immunoSEQ multiplex PCR. The sample carries about 1 million clones, about 70% recorded once. The material sequenced was memory CD4+ T cells sorted from blood. Subset: CD45RA-negative fraction. The receptors derive from a man between 18 and 35 years old in good health.

This clone was seen more than once but under ten times. This chain connects TRBV6-1 to TRBJ2-6; a possible D gene is TRBD2 (6 bases). Germline CDR1 and CDR2: MNHNS and SASEGT. This CDR3 has 15 amino acids. V shed 6 bases and J shed 2 bases, with 11 bases lying between them. In DNA, the CDR3 is TGTGCCAGCAGGCTGGGCGGGACTGGGGCCAACGTCCTGACTTTC. Translated, it gives CASRLGGTGANVLTF.

V usage is TRBV2 and J usage is TRBJ1-1, with 8 bases identical to TRBD1. The V and J ends lost 5 bases and 4 bases, in that order; junction bases with no gene match: 12. Germline CDR1 is SNHLY and CDR2 is FYNNEI. This CDR3 spans 16 amino acids. CDR3 sequence reads: CASSKTGTGGLTEAFF. The CDR3 DNA is TGTGCCAGCAGTAAAACCGGGACAGGAGGTCTCACTGAAGCTTTCTTT.

The chain combines TRBV5-1 with TRBJ2-6; TRBD1 matches 11 bases. V trimming: 4 bases; J trimming: 0 bases; junction bases outside the gene matches: 6. The germline gives CDR1 SGHRS, CDR2 YFSETQ. The CDR3 covers 18 residues. In DNA form, the CDR3 reads TGCGCCAGCAGCCTAGGACAGGGGGCCAGCTCTGGGGCCAACGTCCTGACTTTC. Protein product: CASSLGQGASSGANVLTF.